These 11 T cell receptor beta chains share one sample of origin, sequenced in a study of molecular identifiers for immune sequencing clone quantification. In TCRdb, the PCR reads were re-called with MiXCR into one record per CDR3 protein. The table includes about 510,000 distinct CDR3 sequences, around a fifth detected once. Sequenced: naive CD8+ T cells from blood, with Jurkat cell RNA spiked in. Subset meaning: FACS-sorted CD8+CD4-CCR7+CD45RA+ naive T cells. Source of these receptors: a human donor in good health. Some libraries in this study had Jurkat cell RNA spiked in.

V usage is TRBV30 and J usage is TRBJ2-7; either TRBD1 or TRBD2 may fit D (5 bases each). The CDR3 is 15 residues long. V shed 4 bases and J shed 6 bases, with 22 bases lying between them. Per germline, CDR1 GTSNPN and CDR2 SVGIG (reference sequence). The CDR3 is CAWKLGRALSGEQYF. The CDR3, as DNA: TGTGCCTGGAAATTGGGACGGGCTCTATCGGGCGAGCAGTACTTC.

About this clonotype: A much larger clone differs from this one at a single base, so this may be a read error. This chain connects TRBV27 to TRBJ2-7, with 8 bases matching TRBD1. The CDR3 is made up of 14 amino acids. Germline lookup yields CDR1 MNHEY and CDR2 SMNVEV (reference sequence). V lost 6 bases to trimming and J lost 3 bases; unmatched junction nucleotides: 7. The CDR3 loop reads CASSPARGLYEQYF. CDR3 DNA sequence: TGTGCCAGCAGCCCAGCCAGGGGGCTCTACGAGCAGTACTTC.

This clonotype came up a few times. This chain uses TRBV7-9 with TRBJ1-2; D is uncertain. The CDR3 runs 12 residues. V dropped 5 bases and J dropped 5 bases, with 9 bases sitting between them. Germline V gene data show CDR1 as SEHNR and CDR2 as FQNEAQ (reference sequence). The CDR3 nucleotides are TGTGCCAGCAGCGATAAAAATTATGGCTACACCTTC. It codes for CASSDKNYGYTF.

About this clonotype: This CDR3 fails to terminate in the conserved phenylalanine or tryptophan, so it likely reflects a read error. The chain combines TRBV9 with TRBJ2-5, with 8 bases aligning to TRBD2. The germline CDR1 and CDR2 sequences are SGDLS and YYNGEE. Unmatched junction bases numbered 5, after V lost 3 bases and J lost 1 base. The CDR3 length is 15 residues. The CDR3 DNA is TGTGCCAGCAGCGAATCGGGACTAGGCCAAGAGACCCAGTACCTC. Its protein product is CASSESGLGQETQYL.

A remark on this clonotype: The junction differs from germline at one of its ends, possibly a read error. The J gene is TRBJ1-2, the V gene TRBV27; D may be TRBD1 (5 bases). Per the germline V gene, CDR1 is MNHEY and CDR2 is SMNVEV (reference sequence). The CDR3 length is 15 residues. The CDR3 spells CASSLSGYPNYGYTF. CDR3 nucleotides: TGTGCCAGCAGTCTATCAGGGTATCCAAACTATGGCTACACCTTC.

This clonotype has at least ten counts. The rearrangement links TRBV30 to TRBJ2-2, with D perhaps TRBD1 or TRBD2 (5 bases each). The CDR3 runs 16 residues. Germline loops: CDR1 GTSNPN, CDR2 SVGIG (reference sequence). The V gene lost 5 bases and the J gene lost 5 bases, with 21 bases spanning the gap. As DNA, the CDR3 is TGTGCCTGGGACGGGGCCCCAAGGGGTCATACCGGGGAGCTGTTTTTT. Amino acids: CAWDGAPRGHTGELFF.

CDR3 protein: CATSSGYSSTDTQYF. The CDR3 DNA reads as TGTGCCACCAGCAGCGGCTATTCTAGCACAGATACGCAGTATTTT. The gene calls are TRBV15 and TRBJ2-3; no clear D. The germline V gene has CDR1 LNHNV and CDR2 YYDKDF (reference sequence). This CDR3 is 15 amino acids long. Trimming cost V 3 bases and J 0 bases, with 10 bases left between them.

The rearrangement links TRBV7-9 to TRBJ1-2; 7 bases map to TRBD1. V gave up 4 bases and J gave up 3 bases; unmatched junction bases: 14. The germline V gene encodes CDR1 SEHNR and CDR2 FQNEAQ (reference sequence). The CDR3 runs 17 residues. CDR3 sequence reads: CASSSFQTGTDDYGYTF. CDR3 sequence (DNA): TGTGCCAGCAGCTCTTTCCAGACCGGGACAGACGACTATGGCTACACCTTC.

The genes are TRBV4-1 and TRBJ1-1, with D perhaps matching TRBD1 (5 bases). CDR1 MGHRA and CDR2 YSYEKL come from the germline V gene. Trimming removed 1 base from V and 8 bases from J, with 14 bases in between. The CDR3 runs 14 residues. In nucleotides, the CDR3 is TGCGCCAGCAGCCAAGCCGGGGCCCACCCGGAAGCTTTCTTT. Translation gives CASSQAGAHPEAFF.

On this clonotype itself: A much larger clone sits a single nucleotide away, making a read error possible. The gene calls are TRBV4-3 and TRBJ2-4; possible D gene TRBD1, 5 bases. V shed 1 base and J shed 4 bases, with 11 bases lying between them. The germline V gene has CDR1 LGHNA and CDR2 YSLEER. The CDR3 is 15 residues long. CDR3 nucleotide sequence: TGCGCCAGCAGCCAAGTGACCCAGGGTAAAAACATTCAGTACTTC. Protein: CASSQVTQGKNIQYF.

About this clonotype itself: A clone one base away is much larger, so this may be a read error. The chain recombines TRBV7-9 with TRBJ2-7, with no clear D. The CDR3 is 14 residues long. V was trimmed by 7 bases and J by 5 bases, leaving 18 bases between them. The germline CDR1 and CDR2 sequences are SEHNR and FQNEAQ (reference sequence). The CDR3 DNA sequence: TGTGCCAGCACCGGAACTGCCTTGTCCAACGAGCAGTACTTC. Translating gives CASTGTALSNEQYF.